The 12 T cell receptor beta chains presented below share a single source sample, sequenced in a study of blood T cell repertoires in COVID-19. The data were produced by immunoSEQ multiplex PCR, yet TCRdb's version contains in-frame clones alone and is incomplete. Here the sample spans 250,000 to 300,000 clones, around 92% being singletons. Sequencing used PBMCs or T cells enriched from blood (not recorded which). These receptors came from an older woman who had recovered from COVID-19.

The gene calls are TRBV28 and TRBJ1-5; 8 bases are a match to TRBD1. Germline loops: CDR1 MDHEN, CDR2 SYDVKM. This CDR3 contains 14 residues. V shed 5 bases and J 7 bases; nucleotides not matched to a gene: 7. In DNA, the CDR3 is TGTGCCAGCAGTCCCGACAGGGGTGGACAGCCCCAGCATTTT. Translated: CASSPDRGGQPQHF.

The gene calls are TRBV30 and TRBJ2-1; 8 bases map to TRBD1. The CDR3 sequence is 14 residues long. From germline, CDR1 is GTSNPN and CDR2 SVGIG (reference sequence). V dropped 5 bases and J dropped 2; count of bases not matched to a gene: 5. CDR3 in amino acids: CAWAGTGAYNEQFF. Here the CDR3 DNA reads TGTGCCTGGGCCGGGACAGGAGCCTACAATGAGCAGTTCTTC. Full variable domain (missing parts from reference TRBV30 and TRBJ2-1): SQTIHQWPATLVQPVGSPLSLECTVEGTSNPNLYWYRQAAGRGLQLLFYSVGIGQISSEVPQNLSASRPQDRQFILSSKKLLLSDSGFYLCAWAGTGAYNEQFFGPGTRLTVL.

V and J are TRBV7-9 and TRBJ2-5; 8 bases agree with TRBD2. The length of the CDR3 is 14 residues. CDR1 and CDR2 (germline): SEHNR, FQNEAQ (reference sequence). With V trimmed by 6 bases and J by 5 bases, 8 bases remained unmatched. The CDR3 sequence is CASRPRGGDETQYF. The CDR3 DNA reads TGTGCCAGCAGGCCACGGGGGGGCGACGAGACCCAGTACTTC.

Worth noting for this clone: A junction end diverges from the germline sequence, so it may reflect a read error. The chain has TRBV29-1 and TRBJ2-5, with D tentatively TRBD1 (5 bases). The CDR3 runs to 12 residues. Germline V gene sequence: CDR1 SQVTM, CDR2 ANQGSEA. Here the CDR3 DNA reads TGCAGCGTCGAAGACAGTCAAGAGACCCAGTACTTC. Translated: CSVEDSQETQYF.

The chain links TRBV30 to TRBJ1-4, with TRBD1 identical over 12 bases. The ends lost 0 bases at V and 8 bases at J; junction bases unmatched: 4. CDR3 size: 15 residues. Germline V lookup: CDR1 GTSNPN, CDR2 SVGIG (reference sequence). CDR3 residues: CAWSVLGTGGEKLFF. The CDR3 nucleotides are TGTGCCTGGAGTGTACTCGGGACAGGGGGCGAAAAACTGTTTTTT.

This chain connects TRBV18 to TRBJ1-1; the match to TRBD1 covers 7 bases. V gave up 3 bases and J gave up 5 bases; unmatched junction bases: 6. The CDR3 extends over 14 amino acids. Germline V CDR1 and CDR2: KGHSH, LQKENI. For the CDR3, the DNA is TGTGCCAGCTCACCGAAGACAGGGCTAACTGAAGCTTTCTTT. This translates into CASSPKTGLTEAFF. The full variable domain, its missing parts supplied by reference TRBV18 and TRBJ1-1, is NAGVMQNPRHLVRRRGQEARLRCSPMKGHSHVYWYRQLPEEGLKFMVYLQKENIIDESGMPKERFSAEFPKEGPSILRIQQVVRGDSAAYFCASSPKTGLTEAFFGQGTRLTVV.

V gene TRBV3-1 (or the pseudogene TRBV3-2) combines with J gene TRBJ1-6; no firm D call. CDR1 and CDR2 (germline): LGHDT, YNNKEL (reference sequence). Trimming cost V 0 bases and J 7 bases, with 19 bases left between them. This CDR3 region has 18 residues. CDR3 bases: TGTGCCAGCAGCCAAGATCCGGGAGGGCAGTTATGGAATTCACCCCTCCACTTT. Protein: CASSQDPGGQLWNSPLHF.

The chain employs TRBV14 and TRBJ1-1; D is uncertain. CDR1 and CDR2 (germline): SGHDN, FVKESK. V lost 1 base and J 8 bases, leaving 17 bases between the germline ends. The CDR3 is 15 amino acids. The CDR3 sequence: CASSQARNPRGEAFF. As DNA, the CDR3 is TGTGCCAGCAGCCAAGCTAGGAACCCCCGGGGAGAAGCTTTCTTT.

The chain has TRBV30 and TRBJ1-5, with 7 bases matching TRBD1. Per the germline V gene, CDR1 is GTSNPN and CDR2 is SVGIG (reference sequence). CDR3 length: 13 residues. The J segment lost 7 bases and the V segment lost 1 base, leaving 4 bases of the junction unmatched. The CDR3 nucleotides read TGTGCCTGGAGTGCCCAGGGGGACCAGCCCCAGCATTTT. Amino acid sequence: CAWSAQGDQPQHF.

J is TRBJ1-6 and V is TRBV11-3, with 7 bases identical to TRBD1. V shed 3 bases, J shed 8 bases, and the junction held 7 bases outside the gene matches. CDR1 and CDR2 from the germline V gene are SGHNT and YENEEA. The CDR3 has 15 residues. The CDR3 protein is CASSFHRGKDSPLHF. The CDR3 nucleotides read TGTGCCAGCAGCTTCCACAGGGGTAAGGATTCACCCCTCCACTTT.

This chain connects TRBV21-1 to TRBJ1-5; TRBD1 reflects the table's D call only, with no check against the DNA. TRBV21-1 is annotated as a pseudogene. CDR3 size: 19 residues. The DNA for the CDR3 is TGTGCCAGCAGCACGTACCCGACAGTTTGCGATTATAGCAATCAGCCCCAGCATTTT. Amino acids: CASSTYPTVCDYSNQPQHF.

The chain links TRBV7-3 to TRBJ1-2, with TRBD1 matching 8 bases. This CDR3 region has 13 residues. Germline V gives CDR1 SGHTA, CDR2 FQGTGA. V dropped 4 bases and J dropped 8; count of bases not matched to a gene: 6. The CDR3 here is CASSSTGDGGYTF. The CDR3 region has the DNA TGTGCCAGCAGCTCGACAGGGGATGGAGGCTACACCTTC.